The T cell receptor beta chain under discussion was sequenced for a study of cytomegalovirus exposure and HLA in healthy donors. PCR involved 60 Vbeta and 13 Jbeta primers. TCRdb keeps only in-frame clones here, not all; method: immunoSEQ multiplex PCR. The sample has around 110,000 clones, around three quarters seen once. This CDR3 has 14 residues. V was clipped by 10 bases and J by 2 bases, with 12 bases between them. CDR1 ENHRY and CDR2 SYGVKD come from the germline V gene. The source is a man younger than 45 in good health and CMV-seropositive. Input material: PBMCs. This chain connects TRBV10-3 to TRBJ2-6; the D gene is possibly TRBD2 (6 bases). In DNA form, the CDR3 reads TGTGCCACCGTCAGGGAGGCTGGGGCCAACGTCCTGACTTTC. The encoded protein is CATVREAGANVLTF.